This TCR beta chain was sequenced in a study of T cell responses to AZD1222 COVID-19 vaccine. The data were produced by immunoSEQ multiplex PCR, yet TCRdb's version contains in-frame clones alone and is incomplete. Of 70,000 to 85,000 clones in the sample, roughly 80% were seen once. Note on this clone: The target antigen is unknown.

Deletions cut 5 bases from V and 2 bases from J, with 14 bases between. The germline V gene has CDR1 LNHDA and CDR2 SQIVND (reference sequence). The CDR3 sequence is 15 residues long. Second-dose schedules of about 4 or about 12 weeks were combined. Study observations and caveats: In all cases, repertoires were sampled only after the peak T cell response.

The TCR originated in an adult who received the AZD1222 COVID-19 vaccine. The sample was peripheral blood, taken 28 days after the second AZD1222 dose. This chain links TRBV19 with TRBJ2-3; possible D gene TRBD1, 6 bases. The CDR3 DNA is TGTGCCAGTAGTTCGACAGGTCATTCCACAGATACGCAGTATTTT. It codes for CASSSTGHSTDTQYF.